This T cell receptor (beta chain) appears in the sequencing data of a study of identifying expanded T cells in peripheral blood (dated by TCRdb to the late 2010s). In terms of the full investigation: Technical replicates were generated by sequencing separate aliquots of the same genomic DNA pool, with four replicates compared pairwise.

The immunoSEQ Assay, which relies on bias-controlled multiplex PCR amplification of genomic DNA, was used to profile TCRbeta CDR3 regions. Per the authors' processing: To quantify the absolute abundance of each unique TCRbeta CDR3 region, the sequences were collapsed and filtered. Differential abundance was tested with a binomial (Fisher-equivalent) model and with a beta-binomial model adding time-dependent variance fitted from healthy donors. Clones with fewer than 5 combined templates were removed, and differential abundance was called for clones with a Benjamini-Hochberg FDR below 0.01. Beta-binomial variance was modeled as a function of total template count across the two samples using the form v = (b*log(k)+a)^2. Entries here come from immuneACCESS through TCRdb and include only in-frame sequences with V and J called. Some clones fail to appear in such tables; in the studies checked, an unresolved V gene covers under half of the shortfall, and the cause of the remainder is unknown. V, J and clone size are those of that table, while D and trimming were read from the DNA. This sample lists 110,000 or so clones; 88% were detected once. The ten most abundant clones make up roughly 7.6% of the sample.

What the study reported, not specific to this receptor: The binomial model flagged around 1.1 differentially abundant clones between technical replicates, compared with about 16.4 over about two weeks and 18 to 20 over around 4 weeks. For all healthy donors, the variance in clone template counts between roughly 2-week samples rose significantly as total template count increased. Across all healthy-donor time intervals, the beta-binomial model significantly lowered both the number of clones called differentially abundant and the false-positive rate. The authors expected that biological variance in healthy repertoires might rise further over much longer intervals, such as months to years.

Details on this clone: Its target antigen remains unknown. There are no base qualities to consult, and no much larger clone falls within one base.

During the collection period, no infections or other immune events were recorded for the healthy donors. To calibrate time-dependent variance in a beta-binomial model of T-cell clone differential abundance, blood repertoires from healthy donors were used as a training cohort. The training cohort comprised roughly ten healthy donors, 3 female and 7 male. An age range of roughly 25 to 65 years, with an average of about 45 years, was recorded for the donors. Whole blood from each healthy donor was obtained from a commercial supplier and was collected at three time points approximately 15 days apart. For immunosequencing, genomic DNA was extracted from unsorted whole blood. CDR1 and CDR2 (MGHDK, SYGVNS) derive from the germline V gene. Cut back by 3 bases and 10 bases, the V and J ends lie 7 bases apart. The CDR3, from cysteine to phenylalanine, totals 12 residues. The CDR3 DNA has 36 bases and is translated from base 1.

Sample: blood. The chain employs TRBV25-1 and TRBJ1-6; too little of a D gene remains to name it. The sequence was collected from a person aged 18 to 75 in good health. Here is the DNA: TGTGCCAGCAGTGACTTTCAATCACCCCTCCACTTT. This codes for CASSDFQSPLHF.